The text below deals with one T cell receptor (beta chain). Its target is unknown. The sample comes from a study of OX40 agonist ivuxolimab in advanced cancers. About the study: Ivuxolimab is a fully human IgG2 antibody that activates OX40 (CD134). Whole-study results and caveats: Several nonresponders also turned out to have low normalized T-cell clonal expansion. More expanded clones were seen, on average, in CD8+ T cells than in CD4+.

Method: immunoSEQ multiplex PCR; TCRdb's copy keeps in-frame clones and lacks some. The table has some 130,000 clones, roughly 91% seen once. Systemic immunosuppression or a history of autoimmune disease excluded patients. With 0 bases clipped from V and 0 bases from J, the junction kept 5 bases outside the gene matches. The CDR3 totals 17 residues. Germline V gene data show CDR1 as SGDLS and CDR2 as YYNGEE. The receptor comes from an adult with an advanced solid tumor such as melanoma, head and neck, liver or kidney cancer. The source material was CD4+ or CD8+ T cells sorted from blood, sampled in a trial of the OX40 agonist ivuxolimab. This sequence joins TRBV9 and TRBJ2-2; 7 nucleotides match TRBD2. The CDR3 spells CASSVGPAGTNTGELFF. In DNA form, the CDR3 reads TGTGCCAGCAGCGTAGGGCCAGCGGGGACGAACACCGGGGAGCTGTTTTTT.